This T cell receptor beta chain was identified during a study of T cells in women clearing cervical HPV infection listed by TCRdb under 2018. About the investigation overall: Cases were roughly 24 women with histologically confirmed HPV16-related CIN3 or worse, including a couple of invasive cancers. Median age was 34 years in cases versus 38 in controls, and baseline characteristics did not differ significantly. Because only a few women had HLA typing data, the possibility that HLA type acted as a confounder could not be ruled out. Cases and controls were matched on year of sample collection and on age within five years. As quality controls, five blinded duplicates were added to each group, bringing the total to roughly 60 samples made up of about 50 participants and approximately 10 replicates. For cases, a median interval of approximately 150 days, with an interquartile range of about 90 to 210 days, was observed between lesion detection and blood sampling. The parent cohort enrolled 10,049 women aged 18 or older in Guanacaste, Costa Rica, in about 1993 to 1994 and followed the women for seven years. Controls were around 25 women whose single incident HPV16 infection cleared within 12 months without precancer or cancer developing. Blood from cases was drawn at the visit where the lesion was first identified, while blood from controls was drawn once the infection was no longer detected. An exploratory proof-of-principle case-control study, nested within the Guanacaste HPV Natural History Study in Costa Rica, was conducted to compare TCR repertoires across cervical HPV16 outcomes.

As concerns this clone: The antigen this receptor binds is unknown. The read finishes 3 residues shy of the CDR3 end, and the germline J gene is used to complete it.

Every participant had a single incident cervical HPV16 infection, and women with prevalent HPV16 infections were excluded. Cervical HPV DNA was detected by MY09/MY11 PCR and genotyped by dot-blot hybridization. Approximately 15 mL of heparinized blood were centrifuged, and the buffy coat was aliquoted, frozen at -30°C, then stored at -80°C. QIAGEN kits were used to extract genomic DNA from buffy coat specimens. The V and J ends are trimmed by 5 bases and 2 bases, leaving 7 bases between them. CDR1 and CDR2, looked up from the germline V gene, are SNHLY and FYNNEI. The CDR3 holds 13 amino acids from the cysteine to the phenylalanine. Only the CDR3 bases that were read are kept: 30 of them, in frame from base 1. Overall study outcomes, separate from this receptor: Cases had lower TRBV6-7 relative abundance than controls (about 0.1% versus 0.15%; Bonferroni P = 0.0008). Whether associations preceded infection or resulted from infection could not be shown with the cross-sectional design, and effector/memory subsets and HPV-specific T cells were not isolated. Across sequencing depths, CIN3+ cases showed significantly higher TCR repertoire richness than controls, but evenness did not differ between the groups. Because the number of T cells per sample was unknown, the richness differences could reflect varying T-cell content rather than repertoire biology. Random forest classifiers combining richness and V gene abundances distinguished cases from controls with an estimated AUC of approximately 0.8.

TCR beta CDR3 regions were amplified by multiplex PCR using the immunoSEQ assay from an average of 1200 ng genomic DNA per sample. To correct primer bias, the assay used a complete synthetic TCR repertoire to set an amplification baseline. Amplicons were sequenced on the Illumina platform. On the study's bioinformatics: Sequence errors were corrected by clustering with frequency ratios and a modified nearest-neighbor algorithm, and the sequences were then analyzed in the immunoSEQ Analyzer using IMGT gene definitions. TCR richness and evenness were averaged over 20 rarefaction repeats at each rarefaction depth, excluding samples with fewer sequences than the depth. Wilcoxon rank sum tests with FDR correction were used to compare relative abundances of V, D and J genes between the groups. Blinded duplicates gave an intraclass correlation of roughly 95% for TCR richness and an average of roughly 76% across 66 gene segments. The table was pulled from immuneACCESS by TCRdb, which kept in-frame rearrangements only. Such tables lose some clones; where checked, under half of the loss comes from unresolved V genes, and the rest has no known cause. V, J and clone size derive from that table, while D and trimming were established from the DNA sequence. For this sample, the table gives around 35,000 clones. The top ten hold about 1.5% of the sample.

The receptor was derived from a woman between 18 and 70 years old with a cervical HPV16 infection that either progressed to CIN3+ or cleared (not recorded which). The rearranged chain carries TRBV2 and TRBJ1-3; the D gene is unclear. Sequenced material: blood buffy coat. The sequenced part of the CDR3 DNA is TGTGCCAGCAGTTACGGGGCTGGAAACACC. This codes for CASSYGAGNT. The whole CDR3 is CASSYGAGNTIYF.